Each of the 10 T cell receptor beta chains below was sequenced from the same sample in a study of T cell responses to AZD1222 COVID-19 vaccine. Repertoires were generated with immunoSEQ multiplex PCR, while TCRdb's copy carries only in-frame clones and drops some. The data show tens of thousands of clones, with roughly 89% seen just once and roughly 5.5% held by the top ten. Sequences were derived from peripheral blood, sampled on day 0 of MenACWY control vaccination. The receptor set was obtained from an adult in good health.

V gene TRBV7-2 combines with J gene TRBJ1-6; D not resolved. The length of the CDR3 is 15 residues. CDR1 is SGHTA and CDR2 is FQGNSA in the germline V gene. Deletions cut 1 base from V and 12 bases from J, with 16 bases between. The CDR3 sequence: CASSLGKGSWGPLHF. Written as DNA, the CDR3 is TGTGCCAGCAGCTTAGGAAAGGGTTCCTGGGGACCCCTCCACTTT.

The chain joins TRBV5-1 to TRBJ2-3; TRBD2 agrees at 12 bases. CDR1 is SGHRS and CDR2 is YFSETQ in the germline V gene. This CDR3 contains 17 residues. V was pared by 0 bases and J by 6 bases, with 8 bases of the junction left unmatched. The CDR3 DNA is TGCGCCAGCAGCTTGGGGGCTAGCGGGAGGGCCGAGGATACGCAGTATTTT. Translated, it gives CASSLGASGRAEDTQYF.

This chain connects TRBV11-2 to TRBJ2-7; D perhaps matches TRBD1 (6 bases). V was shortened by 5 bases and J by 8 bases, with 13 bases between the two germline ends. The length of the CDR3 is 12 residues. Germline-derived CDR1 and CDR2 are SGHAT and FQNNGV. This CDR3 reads CASSEQDRKQYF. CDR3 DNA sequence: TGTGCCAGCAGCGAACAGGACAGAAAGCAGTACTTC.

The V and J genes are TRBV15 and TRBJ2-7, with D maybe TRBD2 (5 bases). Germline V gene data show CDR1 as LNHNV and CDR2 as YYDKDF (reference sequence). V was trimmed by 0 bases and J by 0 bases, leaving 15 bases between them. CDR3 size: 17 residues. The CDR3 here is CATSRDSPAGDSYEQYF. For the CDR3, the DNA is TGTGCCACCAGCAGAGATTCTCCGGCGGGCGACTCCTACGAGCAGTACTTC.

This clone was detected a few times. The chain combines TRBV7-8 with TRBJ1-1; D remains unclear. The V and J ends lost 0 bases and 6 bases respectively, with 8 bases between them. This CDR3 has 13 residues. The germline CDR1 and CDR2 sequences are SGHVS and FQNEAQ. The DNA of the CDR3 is TGTGCCAGCAGCTTAGCATATAAACCTGAAGCTTTCTTT. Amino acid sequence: CASSLAYKPEAFF.

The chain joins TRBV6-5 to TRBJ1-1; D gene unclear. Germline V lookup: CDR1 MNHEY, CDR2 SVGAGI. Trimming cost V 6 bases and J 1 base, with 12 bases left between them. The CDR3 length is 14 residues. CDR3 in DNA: TGTGCCAGCAGGAGAGATAACGGGAACACTGAAGCTTTCTTT. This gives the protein CASRRDNGNTEAFF.

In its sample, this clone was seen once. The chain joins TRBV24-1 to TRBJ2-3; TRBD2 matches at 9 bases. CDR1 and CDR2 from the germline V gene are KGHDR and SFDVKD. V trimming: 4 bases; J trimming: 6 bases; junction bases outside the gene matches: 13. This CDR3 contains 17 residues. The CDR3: CATSDPLSGRAEDTQYF. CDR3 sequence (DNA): TGTGCCACCAGTGACCCCCTTAGCGGGAGAGCGGAGGATACGCAGTATTTT.

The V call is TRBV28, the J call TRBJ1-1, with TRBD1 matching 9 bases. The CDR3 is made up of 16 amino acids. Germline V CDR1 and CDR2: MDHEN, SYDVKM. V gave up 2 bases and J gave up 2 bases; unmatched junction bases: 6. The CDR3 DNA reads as TGTGCCAGCAGTTTAGCGACAGGGGGAGGAAACACTGAAGCTTTCTTT. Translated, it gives CASSLATGGGNTEAFF.

The CDR3 loop is CASSFMAGYTF. The CDR3 DNA sequence: TGTGCCAGCAGCTTTATGGCTGGCTACACCTTC. The rearrangement joins TRBV13 to TRBJ1-2; D ambiguous. Germline CDR1 reads PRHDT; CDR2 reads FYEKMQ (reference sequence). The CDR3 totals 11 residues. V was clipped by 3 bases and J by 7 bases, with 6 bases between them.

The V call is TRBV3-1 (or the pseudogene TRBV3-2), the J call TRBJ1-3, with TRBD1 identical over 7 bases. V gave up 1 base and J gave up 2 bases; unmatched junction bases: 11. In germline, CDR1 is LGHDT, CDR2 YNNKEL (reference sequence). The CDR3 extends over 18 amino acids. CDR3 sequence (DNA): TGTGCCAGCAGCCAAGCACCAATCAGGGGGAGTACTGGAAACACCATATATTTT. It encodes CASSQAPIRGSTGNTIYF.